The 5 T cell receptor beta chains below come from one sample, sequenced in a study of shared clonotypes between healthy human individuals. TCRdb's table, derived via immunoSEQ multiplex PCR, lists solely in-frame clones and lacks some. The sample yields around 1,000,000 clones, about 80% seen once. The sample consisted of memory CD4+ T cells from PBMCs. Subset denoted: CD45RA-negative fraction. These receptors all come from a man in his late teens or twenties in good health. Some clones in this sample may be carry-over from other donors' samples.

About this clone: The same CDR3 is also encoded by other DNA sequences in this sample. The chain combines TRBV7-2 with TRBJ2-7, with TRBD1 as a possible D gene (5 bases). The ends were cut back, 5 bases at V and 2 bases at J, with 13 bases in the middle. The germline CDR1 and CDR2 sequences are SGHTA and FQGNSA. The length of the CDR3 is 14 residues. CDR3 protein: CASSPQGGTYEQYF. Written as DNA, the CDR3 is TGTGCCAGCAGCCCCCAGGGCGGAACCTACGAGCAGTACTTC.

The V call is TRBV10-3, the J call TRBJ1-1; D is unresolved. Trimming removed 4 bases from V and 1 base from J, with 13 bases in between. The CDR3 spans 15 residues. The germline V gene has CDR1 ENHRY and CDR2 SYGVKD. CDR3 protein: CAISVAGNQNTEAFF. CDR3 bases: TGTGCCATCAGTGTGGCCGGGAACCAGAACACTGAAGCTTTCTTT.

CDR3 bases: TGTGCCAGCAGCTTGGGGGGCAGCAATCAGCCCCAGCATTTT. This gives the protein CASSLGGSNQPQHF. The rearrangement links TRBV5-8 to TRBJ1-5; D perhaps matches TRBD1 (5 bases). This CDR3 is 14 amino acids long. The V and J ends lost 0 bases and 1 base respectively, with 5 bases between them. Germline values: CDR1 SGHTS, CDR2 YDEGEE.

This clone has only one observation. V and J are TRBV7-2 and TRBJ2-5, with 11 bases lining up with TRBD2. Germline trimming cut 5 bases from V and 5 bases from J; bases unmatched to any gene: 7. Germline loops: CDR1 SGHTA, CDR2 FQGNSA. This CDR3 spans 15 amino acids. CDR3 nucleotides: TGTGCCAGCAGCCTTACTAGCGGGAGCTTTGAGACCCAGTACTTC. Translation gives CASSLTSGSFETQYF.

This clone was picked up one time. The chain joins TRBV5-5 to TRBJ2-2; possible D gene TRBD2, 6 bases. Germline CDR1 and CDR2: SGHKS and YYEKEE (reference sequence). V lost 4 bases to trimming and J lost 5 bases, with 12 bases between them. This CDR3 spans 14 amino acids. The CDR3 DNA reads TGTGCCAGCAGCCACGGGACTGAAACCGGGGAGCTGTTTTTT. It specifies CASSHGTETGELFF.